This T cell receptor beta chain was captured by sequencing in a study of shared clonotypes between healthy human individuals. The length of the CDR3 is 18 residues. Trimming left V 3 bases short and J 3 bases short, with 23 bases between. As defined, naive CD8 cells were CD45RO-negative and positively selected for CCR7, with terminally differentiated effector memory CD45RA+ cells excluded. Profiling relied on immunoSEQ multiplex PCR, and the TCRdb table lists in-frame clones only, not all of them. The table includes about 2,100,000 clones, about 92% detected once. The sequence derives from a man aged 18 to 35 in good health. Some clones in this sample may be carry-over from other donors' samples. J is TRBJ1-1 and V is TRBV23-1, with D possibly being TRBD1 (6 bases). TRBV23-1 is an open reading frame whose function is uncertain. The sample taken for sequencing was naive CD8+ T cells from PBMCs. CDR3 residues: CASSQIPGAGVVDTEAFF. The CDR3 DNA reads as TGCGCCAGCAGTCAGATTCCAGGGGCAGGGGTGGTGGACACTGAAGCTTTCTTT.